Listed below are T cell receptor beta chains from one sample, sequenced in a study of read filtering for tumor transcriptome and immune sequencing. Via MiXCR, TCRdb re-called the reads, giving one row per CDR3 protein. Seen here are over 45,000 distinct CDR3 sequences, about 12% observed once, and the top ten hold roughly 15%. The specimen was a population of CD138-negative cells sorted from bone marrow. The receptor set was obtained from a donor over 35 with multiple myeloma. CDR3s include the opening cysteine and the closing phenylalanine or tryptophan. The size field is filled for only some rows; it gives once, few, many or a size class.

>many|TRBJ2-7|TRBV7-2
CASSPGTRSYEQYF
>many|TRBJ2-7|TRBV7-2
CASSSKVLSYEQYF
>many|TRBJ1-5|TRBV19
CASSPDIDQPQHF
>many|TRBJ2-7|TRBV20-1
CSARALRTSYEQYF
>once|TRBJ2-1|TRBV2
CASSQGTSVRDEQFF
>NA|TRBJ2-3|TRBV25-1
CASSEPGGGTDTQYF
>many|TRBJ2-2|TRBV30
CACYSMGAGELFF
>many|TRBJ2-6|TRBV29-1
CSVVFGTGANVLTF
>NA|TRBJ2-5|TRBV6-6
CASDAGGVGQETQYF
>many|TRBJ1-1|TRBV5-1
CASSPQVGMNTEAFF
>many|TRBJ2-4|TRBV3-1
CASSHSSGRSFGKNIQYF
>many|TRBJ2-1|TRBV15
CATSRDPVGQGVTEQFF
>many|TRBJ2-1|TRBV30
CAGGLASSYNEQFF
>many|TRBJ2-1|TRBV11-2
CASSLIILADNEQFF
>many|TRBJ2-3|TRBV3-1
CASSLQGATQYF
>many|TRBJ2-4|TRBV5-5
CASSLGSSGSSDIQYF
>NA|TRBJ2-5|TRBV28
CASSLFPGQGGETQYF
>many|TRBJ1-5|TRBV29-1
CSVGGAGNQPQHF
>many|TRBJ1-2|TRBV20-1
CSARDSAAGNGYTF
>many|TRBJ2-3|TRBV7-2
CASSLGLATDTQYF
>many|TRBJ2-2|TRBV19
CASSPNGGINTGELFF
>many|TRBJ2-1|TRBV6-5
CASSPSPTREQFF
>medium-sized|TRBJ2-1|TRBV28
CASSPRTHYNEQFF
>many|TRBJ2-1|TRBV10-2
CASSRPDRGGYNEQFF
>many|TRBJ2-5|TRBV29-1
CSVAQETQYF
>few|TRBJ1-4|TRBV29-1
CSVESGGDEKRFF
>many|TRBJ2-1|TRBV6-2/TRBV6-3
CASSYSPGVPEQFF
>many|TRBJ2-1|TRBV11-2
CASSGGTSGYNEQFF
>many|TRBJ2-1|TRBV12-3/TRBV12-4
CASSLSASGAYNEQFF
>many|TRBJ2-3|TRBV27
CASSSHLNRGGRSTQYF
>many|TRBJ1-5|TRBV20-1
CSAVKDGTRNNQPQHF
>few|TRBJ2-3|TRBV6-5
CASSLGGPVDMQYF
>many|TRBJ2-3|TRBV10-3
CASSILASTDTQYF
>many|TRBJ2-7|TRBV7-9
CASSLDGLGEQYF
>many|TRBJ2-5|TRBV5-4
CASSSGGSGRGGETQYF
>many|TRBJ2-5|TRBV20-1
CSARDQGLAVGETQYF
>many|TRBJ2-1|TRBV20-1
CSASRQYNEQFF
>many|TRBJ2-3|TRBV30
CAWRKGGSGTDTQYF
>few|TRBJ2-5|TRBV5-1
CASDSGGPGETQYF
>many|TRBJ2-5|TRBV4-1
CASSLFPGQSQETQYF
>many|TRBJ2-7|TRBV23-1
CASRGSSYEQYF
>NA|TRBJ2-1|TRBV6-2/TRBV6-3
CASSYWGLANEQFF